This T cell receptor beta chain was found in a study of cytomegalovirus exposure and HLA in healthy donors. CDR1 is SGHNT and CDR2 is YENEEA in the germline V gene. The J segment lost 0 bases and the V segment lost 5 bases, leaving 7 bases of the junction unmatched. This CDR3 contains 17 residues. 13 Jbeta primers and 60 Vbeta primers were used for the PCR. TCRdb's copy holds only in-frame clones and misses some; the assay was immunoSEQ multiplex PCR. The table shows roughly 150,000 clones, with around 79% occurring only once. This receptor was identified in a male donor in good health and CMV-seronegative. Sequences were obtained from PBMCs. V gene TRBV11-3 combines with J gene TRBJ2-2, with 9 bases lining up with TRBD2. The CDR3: CASSLRTSASNTGELFF. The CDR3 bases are TGTGCCAGCAGCCTTCGGACTAGCGCATCGAACACCGGGGAGCTGTTTTTT.